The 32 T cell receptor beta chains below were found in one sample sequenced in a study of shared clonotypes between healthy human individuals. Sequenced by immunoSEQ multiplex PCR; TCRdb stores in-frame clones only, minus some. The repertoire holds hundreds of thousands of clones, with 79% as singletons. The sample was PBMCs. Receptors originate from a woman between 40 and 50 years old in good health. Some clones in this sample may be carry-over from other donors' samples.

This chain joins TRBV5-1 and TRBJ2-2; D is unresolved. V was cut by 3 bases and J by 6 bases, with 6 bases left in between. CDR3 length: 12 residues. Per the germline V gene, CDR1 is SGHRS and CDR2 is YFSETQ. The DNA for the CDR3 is TGCGCCAGCAGCTCAGGTGCCGGGGAGCTGTTTTTT. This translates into CASSSGAGELFF.

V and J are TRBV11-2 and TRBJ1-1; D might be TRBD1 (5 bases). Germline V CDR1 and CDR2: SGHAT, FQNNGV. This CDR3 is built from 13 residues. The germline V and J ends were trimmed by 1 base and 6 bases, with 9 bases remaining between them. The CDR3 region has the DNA TGTGCCAGCAGCTTAGCGGGGCAGGCTGAAGCTTTCTTT. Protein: CASSLAGQAEAFF.

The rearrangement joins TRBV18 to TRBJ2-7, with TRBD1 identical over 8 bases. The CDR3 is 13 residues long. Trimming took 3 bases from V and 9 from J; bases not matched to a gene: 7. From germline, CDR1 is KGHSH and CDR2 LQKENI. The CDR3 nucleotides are TGTGCCAGCTCACCTTCGGACAGGGTCGCGCAGTACTTC. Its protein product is CASSPSDRVAQYF.

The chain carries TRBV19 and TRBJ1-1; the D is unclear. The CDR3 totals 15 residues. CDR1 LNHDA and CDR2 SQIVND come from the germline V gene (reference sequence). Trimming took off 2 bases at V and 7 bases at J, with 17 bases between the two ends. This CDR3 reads CASSIYGPKPIEAFF. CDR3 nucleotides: TGTGCCAGTAGTATATACGGACCCAAACCAATTGAAGCTTTCTTT.

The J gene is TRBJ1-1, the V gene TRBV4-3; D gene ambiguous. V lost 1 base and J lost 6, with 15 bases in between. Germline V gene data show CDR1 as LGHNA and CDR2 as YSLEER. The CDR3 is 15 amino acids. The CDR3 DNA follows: TGCGCCAGCAGCCAAGGGTGGGCGGGCGCCGCTGAAGCTTTCTTT. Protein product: CASSQGWAGAAEAFF.

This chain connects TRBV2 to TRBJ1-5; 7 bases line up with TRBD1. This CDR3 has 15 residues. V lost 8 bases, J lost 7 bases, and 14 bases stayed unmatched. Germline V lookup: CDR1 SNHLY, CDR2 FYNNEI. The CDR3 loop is CASRLEQGKGQPQHF. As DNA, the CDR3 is TGTGCCAGCCGACTAGAACAGGGGAAGGGGCAGCCCCAGCATTTT.

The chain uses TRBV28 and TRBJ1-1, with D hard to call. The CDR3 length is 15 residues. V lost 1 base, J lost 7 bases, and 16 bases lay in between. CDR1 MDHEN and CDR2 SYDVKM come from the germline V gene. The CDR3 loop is CASSLSLRSFGEAFF. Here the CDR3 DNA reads TGTGCCAGCAGTTTATCCCTTAGGTCTTTCGGTGAAGCTTTCTTT.

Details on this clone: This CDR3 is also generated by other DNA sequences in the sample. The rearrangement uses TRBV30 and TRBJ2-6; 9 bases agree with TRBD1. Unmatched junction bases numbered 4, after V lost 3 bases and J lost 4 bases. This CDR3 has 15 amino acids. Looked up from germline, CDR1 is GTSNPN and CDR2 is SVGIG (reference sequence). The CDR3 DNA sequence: TGTGCCTGGAGAAACAGGGGGCTCGGGGCCAACGTCCTGACTTTC. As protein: CAWRNRGLGANVLTF.

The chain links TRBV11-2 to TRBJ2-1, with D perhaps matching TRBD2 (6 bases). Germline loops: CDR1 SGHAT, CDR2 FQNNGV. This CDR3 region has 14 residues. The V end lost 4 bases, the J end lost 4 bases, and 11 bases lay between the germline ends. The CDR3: CASSSRGGYNEQFF. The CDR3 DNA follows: TGTGCCAGCAGCTCACGGGGAGGATACAATGAGCAGTTCTTC.

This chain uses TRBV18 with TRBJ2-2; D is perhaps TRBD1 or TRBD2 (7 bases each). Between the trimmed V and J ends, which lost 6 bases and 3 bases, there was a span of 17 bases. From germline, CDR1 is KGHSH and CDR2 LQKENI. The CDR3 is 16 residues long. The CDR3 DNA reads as TGTGCCAGCTCGCCCCAGGGGGGGGCCTACACCGGGGAGCTGTTTTTT. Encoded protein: CASSPQGGAYTGELFF.

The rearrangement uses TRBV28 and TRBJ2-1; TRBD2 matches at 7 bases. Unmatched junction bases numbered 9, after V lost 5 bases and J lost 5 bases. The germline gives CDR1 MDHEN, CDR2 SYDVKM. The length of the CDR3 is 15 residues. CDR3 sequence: CASSNPGTTHNEQFF. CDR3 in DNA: TGTGCCAGCAGTAACCCCGGGACTACCCACAATGAGCAGTTCTTC.

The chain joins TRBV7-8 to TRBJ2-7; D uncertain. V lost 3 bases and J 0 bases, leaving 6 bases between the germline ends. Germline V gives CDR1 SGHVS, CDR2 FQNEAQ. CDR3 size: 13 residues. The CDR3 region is CASSLGLSYEQYF. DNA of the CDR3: TGTGCCAGCAGCTTGGGCCTCTCCTACGAGCAGTACTTC.

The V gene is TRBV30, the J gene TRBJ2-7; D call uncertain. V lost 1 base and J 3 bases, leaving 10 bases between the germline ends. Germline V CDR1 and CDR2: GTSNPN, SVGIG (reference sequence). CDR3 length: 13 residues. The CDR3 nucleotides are TGTGCCTGGAGTGAGGGATTCCTCTACGAGCAGTACTTC. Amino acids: CAWSEGFLYEQYF.

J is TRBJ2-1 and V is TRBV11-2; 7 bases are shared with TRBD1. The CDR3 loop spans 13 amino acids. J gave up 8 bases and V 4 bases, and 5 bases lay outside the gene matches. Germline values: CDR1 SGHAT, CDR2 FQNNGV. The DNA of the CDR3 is TGTGCCAGCAGCTGGCAGAGGGGGCATGAGCAGTTCTTC. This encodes CASSWQRGHEQFF. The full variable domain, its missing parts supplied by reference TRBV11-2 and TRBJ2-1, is EAGVAQSPRYKIIEKRQSVAFWCNPISGHATLYWYQQILGQGPKLLIQFQNNGVVDDSQLPKDRFSAERLKGVDSTLKIQPAKLEDSAVYLCASSWQRGHEQFFGPGTRLTVL.

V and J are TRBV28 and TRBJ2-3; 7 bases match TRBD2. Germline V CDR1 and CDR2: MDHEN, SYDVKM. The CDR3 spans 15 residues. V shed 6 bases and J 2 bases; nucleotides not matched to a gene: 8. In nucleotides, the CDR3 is TGTGCCAGCAGCACCGCTAGCGGCCTCACAGATACGCAGTATTTT. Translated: CASSTASGLTDTQYF.

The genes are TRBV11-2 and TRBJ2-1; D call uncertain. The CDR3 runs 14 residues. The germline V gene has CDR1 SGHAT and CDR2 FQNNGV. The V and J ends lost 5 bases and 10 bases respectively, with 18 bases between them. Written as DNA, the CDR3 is TGTGCCAGCAGCCCGCATAGCCAAACCTCGGAGCAGTTCTTC. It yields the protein CASSPHSQTSEQFF.

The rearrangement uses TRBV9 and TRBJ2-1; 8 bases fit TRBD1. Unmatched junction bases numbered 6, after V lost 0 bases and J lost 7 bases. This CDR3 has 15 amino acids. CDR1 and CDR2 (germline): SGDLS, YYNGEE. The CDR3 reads CASSVGGTGGNEQFF. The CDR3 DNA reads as TGTGCCAGCAGCGTAGGGGGGACAGGCGGGAATGAGCAGTTCTTC.

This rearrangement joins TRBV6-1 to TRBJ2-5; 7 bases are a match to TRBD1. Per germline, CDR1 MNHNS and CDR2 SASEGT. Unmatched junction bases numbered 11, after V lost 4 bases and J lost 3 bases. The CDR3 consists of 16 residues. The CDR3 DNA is TGTGCCAGCAGTGCCAATACGGGACAGTGGGAAGAGACCCAGTACTTC. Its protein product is CASSANTGQWEETQYF.

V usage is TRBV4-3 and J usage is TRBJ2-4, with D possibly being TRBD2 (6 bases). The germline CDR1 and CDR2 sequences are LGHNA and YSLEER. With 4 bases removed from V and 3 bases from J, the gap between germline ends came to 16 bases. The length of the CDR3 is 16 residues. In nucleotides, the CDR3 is TGCGCCAGCAGCCCGATTTACAGAGCGGGCAAAAACATTCAGTACTTC. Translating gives CASSPIYRAGKNIQYF.

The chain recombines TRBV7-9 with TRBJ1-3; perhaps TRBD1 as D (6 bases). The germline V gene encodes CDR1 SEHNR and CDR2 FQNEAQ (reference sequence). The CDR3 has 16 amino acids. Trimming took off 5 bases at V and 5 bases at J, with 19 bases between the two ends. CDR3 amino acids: CASSPTPRGDRNTIYF. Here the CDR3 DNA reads TGTGCCAGCAGCCCCACGCCCAGGGGCGACCGAAACACCATATATTTT.

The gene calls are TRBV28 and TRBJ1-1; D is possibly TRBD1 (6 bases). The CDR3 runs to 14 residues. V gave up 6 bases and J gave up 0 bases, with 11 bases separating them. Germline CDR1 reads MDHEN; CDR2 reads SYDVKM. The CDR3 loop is CASSKTGMNTEAFF. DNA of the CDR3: TGTGCCAGCAGCAAGACAGGAATGAACACTGAAGCTTTCTTT.

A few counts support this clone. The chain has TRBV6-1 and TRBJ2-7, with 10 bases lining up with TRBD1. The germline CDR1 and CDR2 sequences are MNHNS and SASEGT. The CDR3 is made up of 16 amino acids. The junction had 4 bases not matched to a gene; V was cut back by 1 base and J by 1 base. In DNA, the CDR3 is TGTGCCAGCAGTGAAGACGGACAGGGGGGGTCCTACGAGCAGTACTTC. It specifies CASSEDGQGGSYEQYF.

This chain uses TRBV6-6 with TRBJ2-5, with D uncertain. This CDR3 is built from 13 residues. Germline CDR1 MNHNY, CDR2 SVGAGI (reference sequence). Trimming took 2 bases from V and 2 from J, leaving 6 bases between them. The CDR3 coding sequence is TGTGCCAGCAGTTACGACACACAAGAGACCCAGTACTTC. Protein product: CASSYDTQETQYF.

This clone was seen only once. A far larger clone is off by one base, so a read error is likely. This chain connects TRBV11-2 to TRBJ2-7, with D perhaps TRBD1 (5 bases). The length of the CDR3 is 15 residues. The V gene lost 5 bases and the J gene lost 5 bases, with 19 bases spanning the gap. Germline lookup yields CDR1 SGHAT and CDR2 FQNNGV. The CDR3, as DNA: TGTGCCAGCAGCACCAGGGCCCCAAGACGAGACGAGCAGTACTTC. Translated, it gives CASSTRAPRRDEQYF.

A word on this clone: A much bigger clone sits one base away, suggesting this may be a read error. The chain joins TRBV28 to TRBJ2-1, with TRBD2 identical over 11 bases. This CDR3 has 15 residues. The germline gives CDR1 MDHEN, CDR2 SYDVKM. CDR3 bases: TGTGTCAGCTTAGCGGGAGGGAAGACCTACAATGAGCAGTTCTTC. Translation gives CVSLAGGKTYNEQFF.

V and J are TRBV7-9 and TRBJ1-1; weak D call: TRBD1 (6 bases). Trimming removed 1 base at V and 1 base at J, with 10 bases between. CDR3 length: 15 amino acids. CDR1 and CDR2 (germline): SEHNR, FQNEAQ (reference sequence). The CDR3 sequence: CASSLGRTANTEAFF. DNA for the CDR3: TGTGCCAGCAGCTTAGGTAGGACAGCGAACACTGAAGCTTTCTTT.

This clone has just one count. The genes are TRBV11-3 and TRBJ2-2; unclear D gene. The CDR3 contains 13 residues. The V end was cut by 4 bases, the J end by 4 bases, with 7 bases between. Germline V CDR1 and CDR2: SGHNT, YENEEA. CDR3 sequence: CASSSPFTGELFF. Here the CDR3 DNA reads TGTGCCAGCAGCTCCCCTTTCACCGGGGAGCTGTTTTTT.

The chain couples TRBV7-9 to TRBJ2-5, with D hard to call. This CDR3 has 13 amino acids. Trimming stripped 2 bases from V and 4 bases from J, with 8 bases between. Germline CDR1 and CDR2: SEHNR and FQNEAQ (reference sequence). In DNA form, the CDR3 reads TGTGCCAGCAGCTTACCAACTCCAGAGACCCAGTACTTC. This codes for CASSLPTPETQYF.

The CDR3 nucleotides read TGTGCCAGCAGCTCCACAGGGGTCTCCTACGAGCAGTACTTC. Amino acids: CASSSTGVSYEQYF. The chain has TRBV7-2 and TRBJ2-7, with TRBD1 identical over 7 bases. The germline V gene has CDR1 SGHTA and CDR2 FQGNSA. After removal of 4 bases from V and 0 bases from J, the junction contained 3 bases not matched to a gene. The CDR3 is made up of 14 amino acids.

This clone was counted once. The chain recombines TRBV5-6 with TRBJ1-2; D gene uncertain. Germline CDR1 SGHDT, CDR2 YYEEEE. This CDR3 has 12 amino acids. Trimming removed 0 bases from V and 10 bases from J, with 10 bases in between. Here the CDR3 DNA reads TGTGCCAGCAGCTTGGGGGCGATGATCTACACCTTC. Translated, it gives CASSLGAMIYTF.

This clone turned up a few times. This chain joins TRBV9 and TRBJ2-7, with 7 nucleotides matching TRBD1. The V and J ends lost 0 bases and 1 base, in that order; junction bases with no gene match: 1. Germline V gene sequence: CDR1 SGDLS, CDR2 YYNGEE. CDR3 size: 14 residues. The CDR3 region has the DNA TGTGCCAGCAGCGTAGGGGACAGTTCCTACGAGCAGTACTTC. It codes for CASSVGDSSYEQYF.

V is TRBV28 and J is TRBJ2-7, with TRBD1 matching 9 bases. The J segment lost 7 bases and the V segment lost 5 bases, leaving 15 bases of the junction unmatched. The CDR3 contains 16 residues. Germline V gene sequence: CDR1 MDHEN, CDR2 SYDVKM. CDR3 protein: CASSPPGTGRPGEQYF. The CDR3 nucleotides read TGTGCCAGCAGTCCACCCGGGACAGGGCGACCGGGGGAGCAGTACTTC.